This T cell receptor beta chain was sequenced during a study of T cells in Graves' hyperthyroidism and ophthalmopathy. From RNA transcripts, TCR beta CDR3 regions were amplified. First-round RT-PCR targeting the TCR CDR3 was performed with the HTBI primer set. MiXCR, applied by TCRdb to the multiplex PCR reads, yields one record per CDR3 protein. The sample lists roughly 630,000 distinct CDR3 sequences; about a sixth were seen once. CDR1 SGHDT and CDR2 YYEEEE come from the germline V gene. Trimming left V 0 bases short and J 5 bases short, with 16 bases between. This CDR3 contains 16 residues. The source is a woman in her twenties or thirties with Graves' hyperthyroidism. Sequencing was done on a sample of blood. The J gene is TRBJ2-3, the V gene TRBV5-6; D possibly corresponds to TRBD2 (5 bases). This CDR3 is CASSLGERWLGDTQYF. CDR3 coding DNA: TGTGCCAGCAGCTTGGGCGAGCGGTGGCTGGGAGATACGCAGTATTTT.